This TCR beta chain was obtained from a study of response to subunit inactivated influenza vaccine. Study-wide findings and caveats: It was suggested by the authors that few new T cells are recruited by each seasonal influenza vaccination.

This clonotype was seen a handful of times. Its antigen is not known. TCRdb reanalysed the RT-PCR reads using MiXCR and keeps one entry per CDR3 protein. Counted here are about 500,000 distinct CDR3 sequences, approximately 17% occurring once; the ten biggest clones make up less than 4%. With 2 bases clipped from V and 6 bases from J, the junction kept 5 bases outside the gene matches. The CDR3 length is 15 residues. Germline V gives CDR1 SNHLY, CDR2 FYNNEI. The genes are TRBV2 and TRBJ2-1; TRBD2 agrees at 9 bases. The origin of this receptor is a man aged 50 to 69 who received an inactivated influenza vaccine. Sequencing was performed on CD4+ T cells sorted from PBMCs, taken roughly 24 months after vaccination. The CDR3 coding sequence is TGTGCCAGCAGTGAATGGCGGGGGGGCCGCAATGAGCAGTTCTTC. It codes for CASSEWRGGRNEQFF.